The T cell receptor beta chain described here comes from a study of blood T cell repertoires in COVID-19. Study context: There were acute and convalescent COVID-19 samples, and they came from the United States, Italy and Spain. In each case, the material was cDNA or gDNA derived from T cells, B-cell-depleted T cells, or PBMCs.

The CDR3 length is 17 residues. Germline-derived CDR1 and CDR2 are SGDLS and YYNGEE. V trimming: 2 bases; J trimming: 9 bases; junction bases outside the gene matches: 8. In the study's own analysis: Amplified reference gene primers provided the basis for estimating nucleated cell counts. Assay: immunoSEQ multiplex PCR; the TCRdb copy retains only in-frame clones and omits some. V and J calls plus clone size are reproduced from that table; the DNA served to infer D and trimming. Here the sample spans approximately 400,000 clones, 88% being singletons. Sequenced input: peripheral blood. The rearrangement joins TRBV9 to TRBJ2-1, with 16 bases lining up with TRBD2. The TCR was taken from a woman in her 50s with COVID-19, enrolled during active disease. CDR3 sequence: CASSVGLAGGTGSEQFF. In nucleotides, the CDR3 is TGTGCCAGCAGCGTGGGACTAGCGGGGGGGACCGGATCTGAGCAGTTCTTC. Combining the CDR3 with reference TRBV9 and TRBJ2-1 gives the whole variable domain DSGVTQTPKHLITATGQRVTLRCSPRSGDLSVYWYQQSLDQGLQFLIQYYNGEERAKGNILERFSAQQFPDLHSELNLSSLELGDSALYFCASSVGLAGGTGSEQFFGPGTRLTVL.